This TCR beta chain stems from a study of radiation and T cells in renal cell carcinoma (dated by TCRdb to the early 2020s). Regarding the research as a whole: In total, almost 55 samples, comprising around 25 tumors and 27 peripheral blood samples, were subjected to TCR beta sequencing. The final blood draw was performed at 4 weeks after radiation, at the same time as nephrectomy. Across all 50 or so samples, 3,800,000 or so unique CDR3 nucleotide sequences encoding about 2.4 million unique CDR3 amino acid sequences were identified. General study outcomes and caveats: The single-armed trial design could not address effects of radiation dose or scheduling on the TCR repertoire. Tracking of blood repertoire dynamics stopped at three to five weeks after treatment, with no follow-up past that point. No pretreatment tumor biopsies were available, so the baseline intratumoral presence of clonotypes could not be determined. An increase in top tumor clonotypes in blood was observed from baseline to 2 weeks post-radiation, followed by contraction by 4 weeks, which was taken to suggest transient expansion of tumor-resident clones.

Details on this clone: What antigen it recognizes has not been identified. Per-base qualities were not stored, and no clone one base away is much larger.

Relative to germline, V is 0 bases shorter and J is 4 bases shorter, with 5 bases between their ends. CDR1 and CDR2, per the germline V gene (reference sequence), are SGHKS and YYEKEE. The CDR3 numbers 13 residues from cysteine through phenylalanine. Solely the CDR3 DNA is kept, with 39 bases framed from the first base. Explained via the paper, the time point label denotes: blood 4 weeks post-SBRT, at nephrectomy. The sample's treatment or condition, from its label and the paper: 15 Gy SBRT to primary tumor, nephrectomy 4 weeks later. Samples were obtained from a clinical trial, in which 15 Gy stereotactic body radiation therapy was delivered to primary renal cell carcinomas and nephrectomy was performed 4 weeks later. Serial peripheral blood from radiation-treated patients was sampled at baseline, 2 weeks and 4 weeks after SBRT to track tumor-enriched clonotypes. All patients had renal cell carcinoma with clear cell pathology. The QIAamp DNA Blood Mini Kit (Qiagen) was used to prepare genomic DNA for TCR sequencing. The analyses included just those samples that passed every quality control check.

Following the manufacturer's recommendations, the immunoSEQ kit was used to generate TCR beta libraries from genomic DNA. For library preparation, a first multiplex PCR was performed with proprietary primers, followed by a second PCR in which unique barcodes were added, and bead cleanups were performed after each round. Each sample batch included a kit-provided positive control reaction and a negative control reaction. The final libraries were assessed on an Agilent 4200 TapeStation D1000 ScreenTape, pooled by volume, and quantified by qPCR. An Illumina NextSeq500 fitted with a MidOutput 150-cycle cartridge performed the sequencing, running 156 Read1 cycles and 15 Index1 cycles with the kit's custom primers. The pooled library was loaded at 0.75 to 1 pM, and approximately 19% PhiX control was spiked in. The paper's processing steps were these. Vendor-processed data were analyzed in R, with a clonotype defined as all T cells sharing the same CDR3 nucleotide sequence. In the clone abundance analyses, frequencies in each sample were normalized to that sample's 10,000 most abundant clones. Public T cell clones, which averaged fewer than five per sample, were removed prior to analysis. An abundance difference of at least 32-fold between compartments was the criterion for calling clonotypes tumor-enriched or baseline blood-enriched. A beta-binomial differential abundance model was used to identify clonotypes that were expanded or contracted between blood time points. The Baroni-Urbani and Buser coefficient was used to measure tumor-blood repertoire similarity, and groups were compared with two-tailed Wilcoxon tests in R. Imported from immuneACCESS, the table was reduced by TCRdb to in-frame sequences with V and J called. These copies leave out some clones; in studies compared against another copy, an unresolved V gene accounts for under half, and the cause of the remainder is not known. D and trimming come from the DNA, and the V and J calls and clone size come from that table. The table for this sample lists roughly 45,000 clones; around four fifths of them were counted only once. Around 26% of the sample is held by the ten biggest clonotypes.

The sequences come from blood, collected from a patient whose treatment included radiotherapy and nephrectomy. The sequence joins TRBV5-5 to TRBJ2-1; no confident D gene assignment can be made. The sequence came from a woman between 65 and 79 years old with renal cell carcinoma. The CDR3 corresponds to CASSLDLYNEQFF. At the DNA level, the sequence is TGTGCCAGCAGCTTGGACCTGTACAATGAGCAGTTCTTC.